This TCR beta chain was found in a study of T cells in Graves' hyperthyroidism and ophthalmopathy (dated by TCRdb to about 2019). About the study as a whole: Peripheral blood samples were taken at initial diagnosis, before any treatment was given. A discovery cohort of about 100 patients, roughly 45 with Graves' ophthalmopathy and approximately 55 with stable Graves' hyperthyroidism, was used to find distinguishing TCR V-J signatures. Prospective prediction of ophthalmopathy was tested in an independent validation cohort of about 19 hyperthyroidism patients and 17 patients who later progressed to ophthalmopathy. The 75 to 100 discovery patients were randomly divided into training and test sets at a 7:3 ratio. In roughly six Graves' hyperthyroidism patients, the study also compared T-cell repertoires from thyroid tissue with T-cell repertoires from blood. Once sampling was done, hyperthyroidism patients were given methimazole at a starting dose of 30 mg daily, whereas ophthalmopathy patients were given high-dose intravenous methylprednisolone. TCR Vbeta CDR3 sequencing of 120 to 150 peripheral blood samples (roughly 43 ophthalmopathy, under 80 hyperthyroidism and approximately 17 progressor patients) is reported in the paper.

Results and caveats for the whole study, not just this receptor: Most expanded thyroid clonotypes (frequency above 0.001) were also detected in blood, a finding suggesting that blood repertoires may reflect thyroid immune responses. In cross-validation, a model built on a 13 V-J signature told ophthalmopathy apart from stable hyperthyroidism with 85% to 90% sensitivity and about 81% specificity, and in testing the same model reached 80%/75%. During validation, the model predicted progression to ophthalmopathy a median of around 7 months ahead of onset, with almost 71% sensitivity and about 75% specificity. Sample size was not statistically predetermined, and investigators were not blinded to group allocation.

Amplification of TCR beta CDR3 regions was carried out from RNA transcripts. The TCR CDR3 was subjected to a first round of RT-PCR using the HTBI primer set and the Qiagen OneStep RT-PCR kit. A second multiplex PCR round built the libraries, followed by size selection and purification. Sequencing of the libraries was done on an Illumina HiSeq2000 using paired-end 100 bp reads. The authors' analysis ran thus. SOAPnuke was used to process the raw data, removing reads that contained adapters or uncalled bases, had a mean Phred below 15, or lacked an exact match to the constant primer or identifier. COPE v1.2.5 was used to merge high-quality paired reads, and clonotypes were defined as unique nucleotide sequences. MiTCR v1.1 was used to align clonotypes to the IMGT TRBV, TRBD and TRBJ reference segments. The analysis was restricted to V-J combinations with a frequency above 0.0001, which together covered about 99% of the repertoires. The TCS score was defined as F50 (clonal expansion) divided by E x V (chaos), with BLOSUM62-based TCRdist calculated between CDR3 peptides within each V-J. Welch's t-statistics and random forest reduced just over 500 V-J features to under 15, which were used in a naive Bayes classifier (R e1071). TCRdb redid the processing of the public reads, applying fastp at Q25 and MiXCR, and retained in-frame beta chains. Every CDR3 protein is listed once, alongside the most common genes and DNA of its rows. TCRdb, rather than the study authors, made the V and J calls. The sample profile shows over 500,000 distinct CDR3 sequences; more than 15% of them were found once. The ten biggest clones cover 17% of the sample.

The CDR3 measures 15 amino acids from cysteine to phenylalanine. Left in the record is the CDR3 DNA by itself, 45 bases read in frame from the first base. CDR1 and CDR2 were assigned from the germline V gene as KGHDR and SFDVKD. V lost 10 bases and J lost 4 bases, and the count of bases not matched to a germline gene is 14. Ophthalmopathy patients had moderately to severely active disease, Clinical Activity Score of at least 3, NOSPECS grade of at least 4, and duration under 3 months. Any patient with an uncontrolled infection, another autoimmune disease, pregnancy or lactation was excluded. Clinical symptoms, serum thyroxine and TRAb, thyroid ultrasound, and orbital computed tomography formed the basis for the diagnoses. PBMCs were isolated from about 9.1 ml of fresh peripheral blood by Ficoll-Paque density gradient centrifugation. Trizol reagent was used to extract total RNA, and RNA quality was then checked on an Agilent 2100 Bioanalyzer.

In the case of this clonotype: The clone's antigen remains unknown. Qualities for individual bases were not recorded, and no much larger clone is one base off.

The sequence links TRBV24-1 to TRBJ2-5, with 7 bases aligning to TRBD1. The specimen sequenced was blood. This TCR derives from a woman under 30 with Graves' ophthalmopathy. For the CDR3, the sequence is CATAGTLQGPETQYF. The nucleotides read TGTGCCACGGCAGGAACATTACAGGGGCCAGAGACCCAGTACTTC.